This TCR beta chain was captured by sequencing in a study of blood T cell repertoires in COVID-19. Whole-study context: Sites in the United States, Italy and Spain provided acute and convalescent COVID-19 samples. The cDNA or gDNA used as material had been derived from T cells, B-cell-depleted T cells, or PBMCs.

In germline, CDR1 is MNHEY, CDR2 SVGAGI. The CDR3 has 13 residues. The V segment lost 6 bases and the J segment 4 bases; nucleotides outside the gene matches: 4. Original data processing: By means of reference gene primer amplification, nucleated cell counts were estimated. Sequencing was performed with immunoSEQ multiplex PCR; in TCRdb, only in-frame clones are kept and a portion is missing. For V, J and clone size, that table is used; D and trimming come from the DNA. The table lists 180,000 or so clones, 65% to 90% of them singletons. V gene TRBV6-5 combines with J gene TRBJ1-2; TRBD1 matches at 8 bases. The specimen was peripheral blood. This clonotype originated in a man in his sixties with acute or convalescent COVID-19. CDR3 sequence reads: CASSTGTGYGYTF. In DNA, the CDR3 is TGTGCCAGCAGCACCGGGACAGGCTATGGCTACACCTTC.